The 17 T cell receptor beta chains below all came from one sample that was sequenced in a study of blood T cell repertoires in COVID-19. Assay used: immunoSEQ multiplex PCR; TCRdb lists only in-frame clones, some missing. This sample has 250,000 or so clones, with nearly 90% found just once. Sample: peripheral blood. These receptors all come from a man aged 18 to 29 with active or convalescent COVID-19.

V is TRBV2 and J is TRBJ1-2; possible D gene TRBD1, 5 bases. The CDR3 is made up of 13 amino acids. Per the germline V gene, CDR1 is SNHLY and CDR2 is FYNNEI. Deletions cut 11 bases from V and 6 bases from J, with 19 bases between. In nucleotides, the CDR3 is TGTGCCGTAGTCAACCAGGGATCTGATGGCTACACCTTC. Protein sequence: CAVVNQGSDGYTF.

The CDR3 DNA reads TGTGCCAGCAGGGTTCAGACTAGCGCGACCTACGAGCAGTACTTC. Encoded protein: CASRVQTSATYEQYF. V usage is TRBV27 and J usage is TRBJ2-7; TRBD2 aligns across 8 bases. The CDR3 spans 15 residues. V gave up 6 bases and J gave up 2 bases; unmatched junction bases: 9. CDR1 MNHEY and CDR2 SMNVEV come from the germline V gene (reference sequence).

The chain recombines TRBV3-1 (or the pseudogene TRBV3-2) with TRBJ2-7, with a weak D call TRBD2 (5 bases). V was clipped by 1 base and J by 7 bases, with 11 bases between them. This CDR3 is built from 13 residues. Germline-derived CDR1 and CDR2 are LGHDT and YNNKEL (reference sequence). CDR3 in DNA: TGTGCCAGCAGCCAAGGCCGGAGCGGTGAGCAGTACTTC. Protein: CASSQGRSGEQYF.

The chain recombines TRBV10-3 with TRBJ2-1; 7 nucleotides line up with TRBD2. Germline CDR1 and CDR2: ENHRY and SYGVKD. J lost 9 bases, V lost 4 bases, and 18 bases had no gene match. The CDR3 is 17 residues long. CDR3 sequence (DNA): TGTGCCATCAGTGCTCGACCCCCCAGGCGGGAGTCTAGTGAGCAGTTCTTC. As protein: CAISARPPRRESSEQFF.

The genes are TRBV19 and TRBJ1-1; D is perhaps TRBD1 (6 bases). Per the germline V gene, CDR1 is LNHDA and CDR2 is SQIVND (reference sequence). This CDR3 is built from 15 residues. With 0 bases removed from V and 4 bases from J, the gap between germline ends came to 12 bases. CDR3 bases: TGTGCCAGTAGTATAGAAGAAACAGGGTCCACTGAAGCTTTCTTT. Its protein product is CASSIEETGSTEAFF.

This sequence joins TRBV6-5 and TRBJ1-2, with D uncertain. Germline-derived CDR1 and CDR2 are MNHEY and SVGAGI. The V gene lost 9 bases and the J gene lost 6 bases, with 23 bases spanning the gap. This CDR3 region has 15 residues. CDR3 DNA sequence: TGTGCCAGTCGAGGACCGACGGGTACAGCGGATGGCTACACCTTC. This sequence encodes CASRGPTGTADGYTF.

This chain uses TRBV6-4 with TRBJ2-7; 9 bases match TRBD2. J was trimmed by 3 bases and V by 4 bases; bases with no gene match: 10. CDR1 and CDR2 from the germline V gene are MRHNA and SNTAGT. There are 16 residues in the CDR3. This CDR3 is CASSVRAGGHHYEQYF. Here the CDR3 DNA reads TGTGCCAGCAGTGTGCGAGCGGGAGGCCACCACTACGAGCAGTACTTC.

V usage is TRBV9 and J usage is TRBJ2-1; 8 positions match TRBD2. The CDR3 is made up of 16 amino acids. The junction had 9 bases not matched to a gene; V was cut back by 3 bases and J by 4 bases. The germline V gene has CDR1 SGDLS and CDR2 YYNGEE. The CDR3 protein is CASSGTGLDNYNEQFF. As DNA, the CDR3 is TGTGCCAGCAGCGGGACGGGACTAGACAATTACAATGAGCAGTTCTTC.

The rearrangement uses TRBV10-3 and TRBJ2-3; TRBD1 might be the D (6 bases). The germline V gene encodes CDR1 ENHRY and CDR2 SYGVKD. Trimming stripped 2 bases from V and 4 bases from J, with 13 bases between. The CDR3 extends over 15 amino acids. The CDR3 reads CAISEQQGMADTQYF. The CDR3, as DNA: TGTGCCATCAGTGAGCAACAGGGTATGGCAGATACGCAGTATTTT.

In this sample, this clone turned up a few times. CDR3 coding DNA: TGTGCCAGCAGCCTTCAGGGGGCACCGAACACTGAAGCTTTCTTT. Amino acids: CASSLQGAPNTEAFF. This sequence joins TRBV7-8 and TRBJ1-1; TRBD1 aligns across 8 bases. The CDR3 totals 15 residues. Germline loops: CDR1 SGHVS, CDR2 FQNEAQ. Trimming cost V 5 bases and J 1 base; bases outside gene matches: 6.

This chain links TRBV4-3 with TRBJ2-3; 11 bases line up with TRBD2. V dropped 4 bases and J dropped 4; count of bases not matched to a gene: 13. The germline CDR1 and CDR2 sequences are LGHNA and YSLEER. This CDR3 is built from 18 residues. The CDR3 spells CASSPRPLLAGGPDTQYF. CDR3 coding DNA: TGCGCCAGCAGCCCCCGTCCCCTCCTAGCGGGGGGCCCAGATACGCAGTATTTT.

The chain has TRBV6-5 and TRBJ2-7; 9 nucleotides line up with TRBD1. The CDR3 spans 15 residues. The trim removed 4 bases at V and 5 bases at J, leaving 9 bases unmatched. Germline values: CDR1 MNHEY, CDR2 SVGAGI. CDR3 sequence: CASSLRGTGIDEQYF. DNA for the CDR3: TGTGCCAGCAGTTTACGTGGGACAGGGATAGACGAGCAGTACTTC.

The chain has TRBV28 and TRBJ1-2, with 9 nucleotides matching TRBD1. Germline V gene sequence: CDR1 MDHEN, CDR2 SYDVKM. The CDR3 has 15 residues. V was clipped by 2 bases and J by 2 bases; unmatched bases: 3. CDR3 loop: CASSLGTGKNYGYTF. The CDR3 nucleotides read TGTGCCAGCAGTTTAGGGACAGGGAAGAACTATGGCTACACCTTC.

The gene calls are TRBV7-9 and TRBJ2-2; 9 bases match TRBD2. CDR1 SEHNR and CDR2 FQNEAQ come from the germline V gene (reference sequence). With V trimmed by 6 bases and J by 6 bases, 5 bases remained unmatched. The CDR3 extends over 14 amino acids. The CDR3 sequence is CASRVAGAPGELFF. The CDR3 nucleotides are TGTGCCAGCAGGGTAGCGGGAGCCCCCGGGGAGCTGTTTTTT. Supplemented by reference TRBV7-9 and TRBJ2-2, the full variable domain reads DTGVSQNPRHKITKRGQNVTFRCDPISEHNRLYWYRQTLGQGPEFLTYFQNEAQLEKSRLLSDRFSAERPKGSFSTLEIQRTEQGDSAMYLCASRVAGAPGELFFGEGSRLTVL.

The J gene is TRBJ1-2, the V gene TRBV5-6, with 9 bases identical to TRBD1. From germline, CDR1 is SGHDT and CDR2 YYEEEE. The CDR3 contains 14 residues. The junction had 8 bases not matched to a gene; V was cut back by 4 bases and J by 7 bases. CDR3 in amino acids: CASSPRDREGGYTF. DNA of the CDR3: TGTGCCAGCAGCCCGCGGGACAGGGAAGGTGGCTACACCTTC. The variable domain in full, completed from reference TRBV5-6 and TRBJ1-2, reads DAGVTQSPTHLIKTRGQQVTLRCSPKSGHDTVSWYQQALGQGPQFIFQYYEEEERQRGNFPDRFSGHQFPNYSSELNVNALLLGDSALYLCASSPRDREGGYTFGSGTRLTVV.

The sample holds one count of this clone. This rearrangement joins TRBV5-5 to TRBJ2-7, with TRBD1 identical over 7 bases. After removal of 3 bases from V and 7 bases from J, the junction contained 13 bases not matched to a gene. The CDR3 length is 15 residues. Germline CDR1 SGHKS, CDR2 YYEKEE (reference sequence). CDR3 DNA: TGTGCCAGCAGCTCACGAACAGGGGTGTCTGTTGAGCAGTACTTC. This sequence encodes CASSSRTGVSVEQYF.

The V call is TRBV9, the J call TRBJ2-7; 8 bases agree with TRBD2. There are 14 residues in the CDR3. V was clipped by 4 bases and J by 3 bases; unmatched bases: 6. CDR1 is SGDLS, CDR2 YYNGEE, per germline. The CDR3 spells CASSPGGTFYEQYF. The CDR3 DNA is TGTGCCAGCAGCCCGGGGGGGACCTTCTACGAGCAGTACTTC.